Shown below are 14 T cell receptor beta chains from a single sample sequenced in a study of blood T cell repertoires in COVID-19. TCRdb's table, derived via immunoSEQ multiplex PCR, lists solely in-frame clones and lacks some. This sample has more than 250,000 clones, with roughly 86% found just once. The sample taken for sequencing was PBMCs or T cells enriched from blood (not recorded which). The receptors come from a woman in her twenties or thirties who had recovered from COVID-19.

This clone showed up just once. This chain joins TRBV2 and TRBJ1-2; 7 nucleotides line up with TRBD1. The CDR3 has 12 residues. Germline CDR1 is SNHLY and CDR2 is FYNNEI. V trimming: 6 bases; J trimming: 8 bases; junction bases outside the gene matches: 6. CDR3 coding DNA: TGTGCCAGCAGGGGACAGTCAGGCGGCTACACCTTC. Amino acid sequence: CASRGQSGGYTF.

The J gene is TRBJ1-3, the V gene TRBV5-1; D remains unclear. Germline V lookup: CDR1 SGHRS, CDR2 YFSETQ. CDR3 length: 14 residues. Trimming shortened V by 0 bases and J by 4 bases, and 8 bases separated the two germline ends. The CDR3 DNA sequence: TGCGCCAGCAGCTTGGCCGGGATAGGAAACACCATATATTTT. Encoded protein: CASSLAGIGNTIYF. The variable domain in full, completed from reference TRBV5-1 and TRBJ1-3, reads KAGVTQTPRYLIKTRGQQVTLSCSPISGHRSVSWYQQTPGQGLQFLFEYFSETQRNKGNFPGRFSGRQFSNSRSEMNVSTLELGDSALYLCASSLAGIGNTIYFGEGSWLTVV.

This clone was counted once. The chain carries TRBV15 and TRBJ2-1, with a tentative D call TRBD1 (7 bases). The CDR3 is 14 amino acids. CDR1 and CDR2 (germline): LNHNV, YYDKDF (reference sequence). Between the trimmed V and J ends, which lost 5 bases and 4 bases, there was a span of 12 bases. This chain's CDR3 is CATSAGQPYNEQFF. CDR3 DNA: TGTGCCACCAGCGCGGGACAGCCTTACAATGAGCAGTTCTTC.

The V gene is TRBV18, the J gene TRBJ2-2, with 10 bases lining up with TRBD2. The CDR3 extends over 17 amino acids. The junction had 9 bases not matched to a gene; V was cut back by 6 bases and J by 2 bases. Per the germline V gene, CDR1 is KGHSH and CDR2 is LQKENI. The CDR3 nucleotides are TGTGCCAGCTCTCCCTCGCTAGCGGGGGCAAACACCGGGGAGCTGTTTTTT. Translation: CASSPSLAGANTGELFF.

The chain employs TRBV4-1 and TRBJ1-2, with 8 positions matching TRBD1. CDR3 length: 15 amino acids. In germline, CDR1 is MGHRA, CDR2 YSYEKL. V lost 8 bases to trimming and J lost 1 base; unmatched junction nucleotides: 9. CDR3 DNA sequence: TGCGCCAGCCGGCTCACAGGGGGTAGTAACTATGGCTACACCTTC. Protein: CASRLTGGSNYGYTF.

The V call is TRBV3-1 (or the pseudogene TRBV3-2), the J call TRBJ2-5; the D is unclear. CDR1 and CDR2 (germline): LGHDT, YNNKEL (reference sequence). The CDR3 loop spans 14 amino acids. V lost 3 bases and J 1 base, leaving 9 bases between the germline ends. CDR3 bases: TGTGCCAGCAGCCACCCCGACATCCAAGAGACCCAGTACTTC. Translating it yields CASSHPDIQETQYF.

The chain uses TRBV4-2 and TRBJ1-1; TRBD1 matches at 9 bases. The V and J ends lost 2 bases and 13 bases, in that order; junction bases with no gene match: 8. This CDR3 spans 13 amino acids. The germline gives CDR1 LGHNA, CDR2 YNFKEQ. In nucleotides, the CDR3 is TGTGCCAGCAGCCAAAGTGGGGGACAGGGTGTTTTCTTT. Protein sequence: CASSQSGGQGVFF.

This clone was detected only a few times. The chain has TRBV23-1 and TRBJ2-1; D may be TRBD2 (5 bases). TRBV23-1 is an open reading frame, and its role is uncertain. Trimming pared 6 bases from V and 8 bases from J, leaving 23 bases between. The CDR3 runs to 16 residues. CDR3 sequence: CASRGSLVRPADEQFF. CDR3 DNA: TGCGCCAGCAGGGGGAGCCTAGTTCGCCCCGCGGATGAGCAGTTCTTC.

This clone was counted a few times. This rearrangement joins TRBV5-4 to TRBJ1-1, with a weak D call TRBD1 (6 bases). This CDR3 contains 13 residues. The germline gives CDR1 SGHNT, CDR2 YYREEE (reference sequence). The V end lost 4 bases, the J end lost 4 bases, and 11 bases lay between the germline ends. CDR3 bases: TGTGCCAGCAGCCATCTACAGGGCACTGAAGCTTTCTTT. Its protein product is CASSHLQGTEAFF. The entire variable domain, with the rest obtained from reference TRBV5-4 and TRBJ1-1, is as follows: ETGVTQSPTHLIKTRGQQVTLRCSSQSGHNTVSWYQQALGQGPQFIFQYYREEENGRGNFPPRFSGLQFPNYSSELNVNALELDDSALYLCASSHLQGTEAFFGQGTRLTVV.

The chain is built from TRBV29-1 and TRBJ2-7; the D gene is possibly TRBD1 (5 bases). Trimming cost V 5 bases and J 4 bases, with 15 bases left between them. CDR1 and CDR2 from the germline V gene are SQVTM and ANQGSEA. There are 13 residues in the CDR3. CDR3 loop: CSVSAGLTYEQYF. For the CDR3, the DNA is TGCAGCGTTAGTGCAGGGTTAACGTACGAGCAGTACTTC.

This clone was counted once. The chain uses TRBV18 and TRBJ1-6, with 9 bases identical to TRBD1. V lost 3 bases to trimming and J lost 14 bases; unmatched junction nucleotides: 8. Germline V gene data show CDR1 as KGHSH and CDR2 as LQKENI. The CDR3 consists of 14 residues. CDR3 coding DNA: TGTGCCAGCTCACCGACAGGGGGTCAAGGAACCCTCCACTTT. Translation: CASSPTGGQGTLHF.

This clone has ten or more counts. The chain has TRBV5-1 and TRBJ2-7; D is perhaps TRBD2 (5 bases). Per the germline V gene, CDR1 is SGHRS and CDR2 is YFSETQ. V lost 1 base and J lost 5, with 19 bases in between. The CDR3 spans 16 residues. The CDR3 DNA reads TGCGCCAGCAGCTTGCCGGACTCCCGTCCCCCGGACGAGCAGTACTTC. Amino acids: CASSLPDSRPPDEQYF. Full variable domain (remainder filled in from reference TRBV5-1 and TRBJ2-7): KAGVTQTPRYLIKTRGQQVTLSCSPISGHRSVSWYQQTPGQGLQFLFEYFSETQRNKGNFPGRFSGRQFSNSRSEMNVSTLELGDSALYLCASSLPDSRPPDEQYFGPGTRLTVT.

This clone was seen a few times. This sequence joins TRBV7-9 and TRBJ2-7; D is unclear. CDR3 length: 15 residues. CDR1 is SEHNR, CDR2 FQNEAQ, per germline (reference sequence). The V gene lost 3 bases and the J gene lost 2 bases, with 14 bases spanning the gap. The CDR3 is CASSLGWPSTYEQYF. In nucleotides, the CDR3 is TGTGCCAGCAGCTTGGGCTGGCCGAGCACCTACGAGCAGTACTTC.

Comment on this clone: Sequence at one end of the junction differs from germline and may be a read error. The chain carries TRBV30 and TRBJ2-7; D might be TRBD2 (6 bases). The CDR3 contains 12 residues. Germline lookup yields CDR1 GTSNPN and CDR2 SVGIG (reference sequence). The CDR3 coding sequence is TGTGCCAGGAGCGCGGGACCCTACGAGCAGTACTTC. Translating gives CARSAGPYEQYF.